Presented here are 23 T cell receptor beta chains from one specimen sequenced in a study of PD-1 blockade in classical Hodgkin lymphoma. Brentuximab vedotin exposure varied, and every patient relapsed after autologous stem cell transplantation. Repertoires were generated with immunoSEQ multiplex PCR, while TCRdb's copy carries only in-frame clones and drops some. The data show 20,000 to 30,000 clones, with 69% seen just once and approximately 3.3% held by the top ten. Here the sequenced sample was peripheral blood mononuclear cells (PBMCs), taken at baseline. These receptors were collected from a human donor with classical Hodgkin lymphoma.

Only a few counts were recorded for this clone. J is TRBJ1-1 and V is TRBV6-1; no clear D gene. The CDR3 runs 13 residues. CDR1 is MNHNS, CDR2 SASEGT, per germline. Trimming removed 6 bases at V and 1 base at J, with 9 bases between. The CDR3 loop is CASSDVGNTEAFF. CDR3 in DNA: TGTGCCAGCAGCGATGTGGGGAACACTGAAGCTTTCTTT.

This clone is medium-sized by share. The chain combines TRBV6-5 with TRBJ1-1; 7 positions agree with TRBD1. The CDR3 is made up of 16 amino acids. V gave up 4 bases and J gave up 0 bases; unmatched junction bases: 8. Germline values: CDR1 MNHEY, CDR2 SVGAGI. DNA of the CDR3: TGTGCCAGCAGTTCCTCGACAGGGACCGTGAACACTGAAGCTTTCTTT. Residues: CASSSSTGTVNTEAFF.

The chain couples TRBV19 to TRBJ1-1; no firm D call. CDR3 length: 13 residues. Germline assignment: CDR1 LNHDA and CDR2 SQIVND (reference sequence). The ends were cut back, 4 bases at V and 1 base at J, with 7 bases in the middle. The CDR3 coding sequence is TGTGCCAGTAGTACCTCAGGGAACACTGAAGCTTTCTTT. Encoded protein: CASSTSGNTEAFF.

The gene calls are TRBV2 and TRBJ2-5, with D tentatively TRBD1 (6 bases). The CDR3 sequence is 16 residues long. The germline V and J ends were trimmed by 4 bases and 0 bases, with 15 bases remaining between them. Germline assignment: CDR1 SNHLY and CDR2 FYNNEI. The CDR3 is CASSAGWGQDQETQYF. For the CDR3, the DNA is TGTGCCAGCAGTGCCGGTTGGGGGCAGGACCAAGAGACCCAGTACTTC.

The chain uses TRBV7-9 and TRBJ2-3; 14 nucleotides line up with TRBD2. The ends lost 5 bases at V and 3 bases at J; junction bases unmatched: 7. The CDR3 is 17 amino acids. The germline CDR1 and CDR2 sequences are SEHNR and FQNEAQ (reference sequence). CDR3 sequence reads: CASSPGLAGVYTDTQYF. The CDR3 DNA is TGTGCCAGCAGCCCGGGACTAGCGGGGGTTTATACAGATACGCAGTATTTT.

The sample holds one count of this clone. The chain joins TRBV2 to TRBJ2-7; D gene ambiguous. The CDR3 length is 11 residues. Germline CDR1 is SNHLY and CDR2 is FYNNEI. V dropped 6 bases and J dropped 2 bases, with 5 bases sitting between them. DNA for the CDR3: TGTGCCAGCAGGGACCCCTACGAGCAGTACTTC. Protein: CASRDPYEQYF. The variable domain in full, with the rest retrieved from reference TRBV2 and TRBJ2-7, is EPEVTQTPSHQVTQMGQEVILRCVPISNHLYFYWYRQILGQKVEFLVSFYNNEISEKSEIFDDQFSVERPDGSNFTLKIRSTKLEDSAMYFCASRDPYEQYFGPGTRLTVT.

The CDR3 DNA follows: TGCGCCAGCAGCGAAGTAGCGGGCGCCTACGAGCAGTACTTC. Its protein is CASSEVAGAYEQYF. The chain has TRBV5-1 and TRBJ2-7; 7 positions agree with TRBD2. The CDR3 consists of 14 residues. CDR1 and CDR2 (germline): SGHRS, YFSETQ. Trimming removed 4 bases from V and 2 bases from J; junction bases left unmatched: 6.

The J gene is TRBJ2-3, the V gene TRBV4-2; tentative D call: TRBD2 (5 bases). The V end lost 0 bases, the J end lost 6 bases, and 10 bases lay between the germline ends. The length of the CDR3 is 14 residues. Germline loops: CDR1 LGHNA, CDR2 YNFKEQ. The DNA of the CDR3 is TGTGCCAGCAGCCAAGAAGTAGCGATGGATACGCAGTATTTT. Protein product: CASSQEVAMDTQYF.

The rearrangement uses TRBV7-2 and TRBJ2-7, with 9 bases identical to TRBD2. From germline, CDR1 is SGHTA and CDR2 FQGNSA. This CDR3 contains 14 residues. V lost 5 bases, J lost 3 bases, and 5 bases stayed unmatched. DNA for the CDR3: TGTGCCAGCAGCACGGGACTAGCAGGCTACGAGCAGTACTTC. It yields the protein CASSTGLAGYEQYF.

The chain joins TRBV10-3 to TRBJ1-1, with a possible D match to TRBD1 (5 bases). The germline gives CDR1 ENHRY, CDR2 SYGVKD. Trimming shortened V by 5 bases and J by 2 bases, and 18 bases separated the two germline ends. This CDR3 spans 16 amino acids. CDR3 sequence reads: CAISQNLGGTNTEAFF. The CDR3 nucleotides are TGTGCCATCAGTCAGAACCTGGGGGGGACTAACACTGAAGCTTTCTTT.

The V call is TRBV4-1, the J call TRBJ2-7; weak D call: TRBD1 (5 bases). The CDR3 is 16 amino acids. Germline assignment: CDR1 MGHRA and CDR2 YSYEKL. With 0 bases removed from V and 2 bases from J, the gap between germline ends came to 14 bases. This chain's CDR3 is CASSQDLQQAAYEQYF. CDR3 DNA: TGCGCCAGCAGCCAAGATCTTCAACAGGCAGCCTACGAGCAGTACTTC.

The CDR3 DNA follows: TGTGCCAGCAGCGCGACAGCTTATATTAAAAACATTCAGTACTTC. Its translation: CASSATAYIKNIQYF. The V gene is TRBV7-8, the J gene TRBJ2-4; D may be TRBD1 (5 bases). The CDR3 is 15 amino acids. CDR1 is SGHVS, CDR2 FQNEAQ, per germline. V was shortened by 5 bases and J by 4 bases, with 15 bases between the two germline ends.

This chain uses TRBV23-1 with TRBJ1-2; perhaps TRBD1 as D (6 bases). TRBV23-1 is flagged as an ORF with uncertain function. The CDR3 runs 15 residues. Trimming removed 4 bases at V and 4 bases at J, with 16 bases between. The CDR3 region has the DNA TGCGCCAGCAGTCTCAACAAACAGGGTGGCTATGGCTACACCTTC. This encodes CASSLNKQGGYGYTF.

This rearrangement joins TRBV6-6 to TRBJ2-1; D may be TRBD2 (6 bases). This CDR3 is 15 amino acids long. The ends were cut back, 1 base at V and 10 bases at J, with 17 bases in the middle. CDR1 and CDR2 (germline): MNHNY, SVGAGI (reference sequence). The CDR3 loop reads CASSYLRLGGDEQFF. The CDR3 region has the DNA TGTGCCAGCAGTTACTTGAGATTGGGGGGAGACGAGCAGTTCTTC.

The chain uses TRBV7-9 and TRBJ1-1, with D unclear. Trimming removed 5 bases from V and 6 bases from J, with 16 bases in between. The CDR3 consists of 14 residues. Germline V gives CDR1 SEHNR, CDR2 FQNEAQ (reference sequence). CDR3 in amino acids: CASSPNRQVAEAFF. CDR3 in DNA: TGTGCCAGCAGCCCCAATCGGCAGGTCGCTGAAGCTTTCTTT.

In DNA form, the CDR3 reads TGTGCCAGAAGGATGTGGACAGAGGAACAGCCCCAGCATTTT. Translation: CARRMWTEEQPQHF. The chain carries TRBV5-3 and TRBJ1-5, with TRBD1 as a possible D gene (6 bases). TRBV5-3 is assigned to the ORF class and has an uncertain function. V lost 5 bases and J lost 7, with 16 bases in between. The CDR3 spans 14 residues.

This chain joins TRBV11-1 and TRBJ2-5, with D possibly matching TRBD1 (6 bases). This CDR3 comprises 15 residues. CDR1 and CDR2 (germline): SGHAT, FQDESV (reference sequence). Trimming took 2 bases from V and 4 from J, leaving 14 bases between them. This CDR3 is CASSLYLQGRETQYF. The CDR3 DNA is TGTGCCAGCAGCTTATATTTACAGGGTAGAGAGACCCAGTACTTC.

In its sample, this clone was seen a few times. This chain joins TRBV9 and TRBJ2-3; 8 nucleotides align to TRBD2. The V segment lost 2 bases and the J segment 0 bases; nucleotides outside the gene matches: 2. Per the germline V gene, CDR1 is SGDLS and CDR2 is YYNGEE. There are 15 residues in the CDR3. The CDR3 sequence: CASSVSGSSTDTQYF. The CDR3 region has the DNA TGTGCCAGCAGCGTGAGCGGGAGTAGCACAGATACGCAGTATTTT.

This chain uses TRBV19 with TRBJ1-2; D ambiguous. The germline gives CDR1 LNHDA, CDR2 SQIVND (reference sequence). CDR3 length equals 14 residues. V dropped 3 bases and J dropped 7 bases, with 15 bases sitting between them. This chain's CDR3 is CASSILEGSIGYTF. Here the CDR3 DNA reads TGTGCCAGTAGTATTCTGGAGGGCTCTATTGGCTACACCTTC.

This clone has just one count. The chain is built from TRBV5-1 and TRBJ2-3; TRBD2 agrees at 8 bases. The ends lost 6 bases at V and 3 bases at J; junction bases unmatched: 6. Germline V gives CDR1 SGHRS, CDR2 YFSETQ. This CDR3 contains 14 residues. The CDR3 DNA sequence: TGCGCCAGCATCTCGATAGCGGGGACAGATACGCAGTATTTT. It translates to CASISIAGTDTQYF.

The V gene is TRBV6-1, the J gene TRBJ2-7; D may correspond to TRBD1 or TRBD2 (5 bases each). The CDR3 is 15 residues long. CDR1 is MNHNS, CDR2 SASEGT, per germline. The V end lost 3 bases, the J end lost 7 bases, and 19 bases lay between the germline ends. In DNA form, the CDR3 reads TGTGCCAGCAGTGATCTCGGTGGGACGTCGGGGGAGCAGTACTTC. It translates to CASSDLGGTSGEQYF.

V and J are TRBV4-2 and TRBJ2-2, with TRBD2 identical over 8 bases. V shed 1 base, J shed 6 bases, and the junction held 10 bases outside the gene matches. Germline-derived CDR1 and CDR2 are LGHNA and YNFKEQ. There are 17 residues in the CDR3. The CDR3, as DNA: TGTGCCAGCAGCCAAGGCCCGACGGGGGGGCCTCCCGGGGAGCTGTTTTTT. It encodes CASSQGPTGGPPGELFF.

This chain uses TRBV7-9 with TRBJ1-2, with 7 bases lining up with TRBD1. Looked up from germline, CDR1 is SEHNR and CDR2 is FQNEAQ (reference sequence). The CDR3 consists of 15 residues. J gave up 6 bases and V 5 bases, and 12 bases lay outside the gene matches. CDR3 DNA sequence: TGTGCCAGCAGCGCGAGGGACAGTGCCATTCATGGCTACACCTTC. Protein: CASSARDSAIHGYTF. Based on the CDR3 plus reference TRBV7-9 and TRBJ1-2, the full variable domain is DTGVSQNPRHKITKRGQNVTFRCDPISEHNRLYWYRQTLGQGPEFLTYFQNEAQLEKSRLLSDRFSAERPKGSFSTLEIQRTEQGDSAMYLCASSARDSAIHGYTFGSGTRLTVV.